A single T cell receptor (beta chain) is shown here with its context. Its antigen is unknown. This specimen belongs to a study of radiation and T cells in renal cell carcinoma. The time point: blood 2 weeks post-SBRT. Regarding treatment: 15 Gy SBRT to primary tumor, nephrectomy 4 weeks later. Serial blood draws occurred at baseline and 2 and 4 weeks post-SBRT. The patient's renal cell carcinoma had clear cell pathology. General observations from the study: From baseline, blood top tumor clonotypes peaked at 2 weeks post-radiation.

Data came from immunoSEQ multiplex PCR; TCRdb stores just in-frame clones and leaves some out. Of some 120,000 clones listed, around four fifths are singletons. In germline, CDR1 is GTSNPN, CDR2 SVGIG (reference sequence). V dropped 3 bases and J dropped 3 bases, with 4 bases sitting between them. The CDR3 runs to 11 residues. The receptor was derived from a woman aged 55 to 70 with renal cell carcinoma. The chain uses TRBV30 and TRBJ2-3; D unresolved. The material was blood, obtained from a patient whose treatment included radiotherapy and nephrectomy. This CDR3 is CAWSLTDTQYF. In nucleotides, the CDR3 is TGTGCCTGGAGCCTAACAGATACGCAGTATTTT.